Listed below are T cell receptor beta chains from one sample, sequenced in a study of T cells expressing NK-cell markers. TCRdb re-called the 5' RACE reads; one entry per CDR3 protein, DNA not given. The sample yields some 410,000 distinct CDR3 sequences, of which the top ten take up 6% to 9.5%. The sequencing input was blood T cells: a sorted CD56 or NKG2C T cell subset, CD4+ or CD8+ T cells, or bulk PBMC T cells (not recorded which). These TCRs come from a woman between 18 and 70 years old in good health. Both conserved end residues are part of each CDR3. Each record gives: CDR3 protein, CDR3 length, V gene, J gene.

CASSQDPLRGDQETQYF,17,TRBV4-3,TRBJ2-5
CASRHPMNTEAFF,13,TRBV7-8,TRBJ1-1
CASRPGPGVEEKLFF,15,TRBV12-3/TRBV12-4,TRBJ1-4
CSATPSVNTEAFF,13,TRBV20-1,TRBJ1-1
CASSGGAGNTIYF,13,TRBV5-1,TRBJ1-3
CASSQDSGQGSETQYF,16,TRBV3-1,TRBJ2-5
CSVALTGATYEQYF,14,TRBV29-1,TRBJ2-7
CASLQGTQETQYF,13,TRBV18,TRBJ2-5
CASSPQYRLAGGKETQYF,18,TRBV9,TRBJ2-5
CASSHAMFGKGLDGNTIYF,19,TRBV7-8,TRBJ1-3
CASSQDRRIEQFF,13,TRBV4-3,TRBJ2-1
CASSLSGTTYEQYF,14,TRBV27,TRBJ2-7
CASSYAQGNTEAFF,14,TRBV6-5,TRBJ1-1